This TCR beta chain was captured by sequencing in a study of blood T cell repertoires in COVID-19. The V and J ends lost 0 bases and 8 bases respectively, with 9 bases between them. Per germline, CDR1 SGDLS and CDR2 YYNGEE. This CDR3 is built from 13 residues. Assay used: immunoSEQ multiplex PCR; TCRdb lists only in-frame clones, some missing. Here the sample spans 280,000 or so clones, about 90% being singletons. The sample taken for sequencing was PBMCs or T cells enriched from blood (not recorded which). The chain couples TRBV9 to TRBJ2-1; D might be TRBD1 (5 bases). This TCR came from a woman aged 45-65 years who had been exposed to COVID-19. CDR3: CASSVGRVDEQFF. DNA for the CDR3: TGTGCCAGCAGCGTAGGCAGGGTTGATGAGCAGTTCTTC.